This paragraph covers one TCR beta chain sequence. This record comes from a study of control samples from healthy donors and cancer patients. The CDR3 runs to 15 residues. CDR1 is KGHSH and CDR2 is LQKENI in the germline V gene. Trimming removed 6 bases from V and 2 bases from J, with 14 bases in between. Data came from immunoSEQ multiplex PCR; TCRdb stores just in-frame clones and leaves some out. Of tens of thousands of clones listed, over 75% are singletons. The TCR was taken from a man aged 50 or older in good health. The chain joins TRBV18 to TRBJ1-5; a weak D match, TRBD1 (5 bases). Sequencing was performed on blood. As DNA, the CDR3 is TGTGCCAGCTCCCAGACTGGGGGGGGCAATCAGCCCCAGCATTTT. This sequence encodes CASSQTGGGNQPQHF. Supplemented by reference TRBV18 and TRBJ1-5, the full variable domain reads NAGVMQNPRHLVRRRGQEARLRCSPMKGHSHVYWYRQLPEEGLKFMVYLQKENIIDESGMPKERFSAEFPKEGPSILRIQQVVRGDSAAYFCASSQTGGGNQPQHFGDGTRLSIL.